The clone carrying this T cell receptor (beta chain) has more than one count but fewer than ten. Its matching antigen is unknown. The record originates from a study of cytomegalovirus exposure and HLA in healthy donors. Study findings and constraints: Cytomegalovirus status, reportedly, was diagnosed with high specificity and sensitivity by the classifier. Judged likely to be a sequencing artifact was a cluster of highly shared sequence variants. Earlier analysis yielded a pattern in which most TCR beta V segments were productive about 87% or about 30% of the time.

It was with 60 Vbeta and 13 Jbeta primers that the PCR ran. Sequencing was performed with immunoSEQ multiplex PCR; in TCRdb, only in-frame clones are kept and a portion is missing. Of around 150,000 clones listed, 77% were seen once; the top ten hold 1.3% to 1.5%. This TCR came from a woman between 40 and 55 years old in good health and CMV-seronegative. The sequenced sample consisted of PBMCs.

CDR3 in DNA: TGCGCCAGCAGCTTAACTCGACAGGGAGGTCGCTACGAGCAGTACTTC. Residues: CASSLTRQGGRYEQYF. The V and J genes are TRBV5-1 and TRBJ2-7, with D possibly being TRBD1 (7 bases). The length of the CDR3 is 16 residues. The germline CDR1 and CDR2 sequences are SGHRS and YFSETQ. The germline V and J ends were trimmed by 2 bases and 3 bases, with 18 bases remaining between them.